These 27 T cell receptor beta chains share one sample of origin, sequenced in a study of blood T cell repertoires in COVID-19. Clones were sequenced by immunoSEQ multiplex PCR, and TCRdb holds only the in-frame ones, with some missing. The sample contains about 26,000 clones, approximately 79% of which appear only once. Sequenced: peripheral blood. The receptor set was obtained from a man aged 80 or over with active or convalescent COVID-19.

This CDR3 reads CASSHPGTSGSLIHTDTQYF. DNA of the CDR3: TGCGCCAGCAGCCACCCCGGGACTAGCGGGAGTTTGATTCATACAGATACGCAGTATTTT. The rearrangement links TRBV4-1 to TRBJ2-3; 14 nucleotides line up with TRBD2. CDR1 is MGHRA, CDR2 YSYEKL, per germline. This CDR3 spans 20 amino acids. Trimming at V came to 3 bases and at J to 3 bases, leaving 14 bases not matched to a gene.

The gene calls are TRBV16 and TRBJ2-1, with TRBD1 matching 7 bases. Germline trimming cut 3 bases from V and 9 bases from J; bases unmatched to any gene: 5. There are 13 residues in the CDR3. Per germline, CDR1 KGHSY and CDR2 FQNENV. CDR3 coding DNA: TGTGCCAGCAGCCAGACAGGGTCTGGTGAGCAGTTCTTC. Amino acid sequence: CASSQTGSGEQFF.

The chain uses TRBV15 and TRBJ2-7; D is ambiguous. CDR1 and CDR2 (germline): LNHNV, YYDKDF (reference sequence). The CDR3 is 12 amino acids. V lost 0 bases, J lost 9 bases, and 9 bases lay in between. The DNA for the CDR3 is TGTGCCACCAGCAGAGATCCCCGTAGGCAGTACTTC. This gives the protein CATSRDPRRQYF.

This rearrangement joins TRBV28 to TRBJ1-1; a possible D gene is TRBD1 (6 bases). The CDR3 runs to 14 residues. Germline loops: CDR1 MDHEN, CDR2 SYDVKM. Trimming removed 3 bases at V and 3 bases at J, with 11 bases between. The DNA of the CDR3 is TGTGCCAGCAGTTTTCAGGGGTCGTACACTGAAGCTTTCTTT. It is translated as CASSFQGSYTEAFF.

V and J are TRBV21-1 and TRBJ1-3. TRBV21-1 is assigned pseudogene status. This CDR3 region has 14 residues. CDR3 coding DNA: TGTGCCAGCAGCAGAGGCCGGTCTGGAAACACCATATATTTT. Its translation is CASSRGRSGNTIYF.

This clone showed up just a few times. The chain joins TRBV11-2 to TRBJ1-6; D not resolved. CDR3 size: 13 residues. From germline, CDR1 is SGHAT and CDR2 FQNNGV. Trimming stripped 6 bases from V and 7 bases from J, with 10 bases between. CDR3 region: CASSLPYNSPLHF. The CDR3 nucleotides read TGTGCCAGCAGTCTACCTTACAATTCACCCCTCCACTTT.

In its sample, this clone is medium-sized (0.01 to 0.1%). CDR3 protein: CASSRGQAQPQHF. The CDR3 DNA follows: TGTGCCAGCAGCCGCGGACAGGCTCAGCCCCAGCATTTT. V gene TRBV14 combines with J gene TRBJ1-5, with 7 positions matching TRBD1. This CDR3 is 13 amino acids long. Germline CDR1 SGHDN, CDR2 FVKESK. The trim removed 4 bases at V and 6 bases at J, leaving 3 bases unmatched.

This CDR3 is CASSQDGPPLDTEAFF. The CDR3 DNA sequence: TGCGCCAGCAGCCAAGATGGCCCCCCCTTGGACACTGAAGCTTTCTTT. The chain combines TRBV4-1 with TRBJ1-1, with D uncertain. Between the trimmed V and J ends, which lost 0 bases and 3 bases, there was a span of 14 bases. This CDR3 is built from 16 residues. CDR1 MGHRA and CDR2 YSYEKL come from the germline V gene.

The chain has TRBV6-5 and TRBJ2-5; 11 positions match TRBD2. Germline CDR1 MNHEY, CDR2 SVGAGI. The CDR3 runs 15 residues. V trimming: 11 bases; J trimming: 2 bases; junction bases outside the gene matches: 10. CDR3 bases: TGTGCCTCTTACGTTGGGACTAGCGGACAAGAGACCCAGTACTTC. Protein: CASYVGTSGQETQYF.

The chain is built from TRBV15 and TRBJ2-5; the D gene is possibly TRBD1 (5 bases). Trimming removed 6 bases at V and 3 bases at J, with 14 bases between. Germline V gene lookup returns CDR1 LNHNV and CDR2 YYDKDF (reference sequence). This CDR3 comprises 14 residues. CDR3 loop: CATREGVLEETQYF. For the CDR3, the DNA is TGTGCCACCAGAGAAGGGGTTCTGGAAGAGACCCAGTACTTC.

The V call is TRBV18, the J call TRBJ2-3, with 8 bases aligning to TRBD2. The CDR3 has 16 residues. Germline lookup yields CDR1 KGHSH and CDR2 LQKENI. J lost 1 base, V lost 2 bases, and 5 bases had no gene match. CDR3 loop: CASSPGTGGRTDTQYF. CDR3 nucleotides: TGTGCCAGCTCACCAGGGACGGGGGGGCGCACAGATACGCAGTATTTT. Combining the CDR3 with reference TRBV18 and TRBJ2-3 gives the whole variable domain NAGVMQNPRHLVRRRGQEARLRCSPMKGHSHVYWYRQLPEEGLKFMVYLQKENIIDESGMPKERFSAEFPKEGPSILRIQQVVRGDSAAYFCASSPGTGGRTDTQYFGPGTRLTVL.

By its share, this clone is medium-sized. A junction boundary mismatches the germline segment, possibly from a read error. The rearrangement links TRBV6-5 to TRBJ1-5; D is ambiguous. CDR3 length: 12 amino acids. Germline V gene data show CDR1 as MNHEY and CDR2 as SVGAGI. DNA for the CDR3: TGTGCCAGCAGCCATAGCGATCAGCCCCAGCATTTT. Protein product: CASSHSDQPQHF.

The rearrangement links TRBV5-1 to TRBJ2-7, with 8 bases identical to TRBD2. CDR3 length: 14 amino acids. The junction had 5 bases not matched to a gene; V was cut back by 0 bases and J by 6 bases. Germline loops: CDR1 SGHRS, CDR2 YFSETQ. The CDR3 nucleotides read TGCGCCAGCAGCTTGGGCCTAGCGGGCACCGAGCAGTACTTC. It specifies CASSLGLAGTEQYF.

The genes are TRBV7-9 and TRBJ2-5, with 8 bases fitting TRBD1. CDR1 is SEHNR and CDR2 is FQNEAQ in the germline V gene (reference sequence). The junction had 8 bases not matched to a gene; V was cut back by 5 bases and J by 3 bases. The CDR3 has 15 residues. The CDR3 DNA follows: TGTGCCAGCAGCCCTTACCCGGACAGGGAAGAGACCCAGTACTTC. The encoded protein is CASSPYPDREETQYF.

This clone was seen a handful of times. The gene calls are TRBV5-1 and TRBJ2-5, with D hard to call. V dropped 4 bases and J dropped 4 bases, with 14 bases sitting between them. This CDR3 is built from 14 residues. Germline-derived CDR1 and CDR2 are SGHRS and YFSETQ. The CDR3 bases are TGCGCCAGCAGCCCCACTCCCGGTGGAGAGACCCAGTACTTC. Its translation is CASSPTPGGETQYF.

This chain uses TRBV9 with TRBJ2-1, with D possibly TRBD2 on 6 matching bases. V lost 0 bases, J lost 6 bases, and 19 bases lay in between. The length of the CDR3 is 17 residues. CDR1 is SGDLS and CDR2 is YYNGEE in the germline V gene. The CDR3 nucleotides read TGTGCCAGCAGCGTAGCAATGGCGGGGAATTATGTCAATGAGCAGTTCTTC. Amino acid sequence: CASSVAMAGNYVNEQFF.

CDR3 DNA: TGTGCCAGCAGCTTATCATATACGCAGTATTTT. It is translated as CASSLSYTQYF. The chain carries TRBV11-2 and TRBJ2-3; D gene uncertain. The CDR3 is 11 residues long. From germline, CDR1 is SGHAT and CDR2 FQNNGV. The V end lost 2 bases, the J end lost 7 bases, and 4 bases lay between the germline ends.

The rearrangement links TRBV6-6 to TRBJ2-7, with TRBD1 as a possible D gene (6 bases). Germline V gene lookup returns CDR1 MNHNY and CDR2 SVGAGI (reference sequence). CDR3 size: 15 residues. Deletions cut 7 bases from V and 0 bases from J, with 16 bases between. CDR3 residues: CASIMDSRSSYEQYF. The CDR3 coding sequence is TGTGCCAGCATCATGGACAGCAGGAGCTCCTACGAGCAGTACTTC.

V and J are TRBV7-3 and TRBJ1-2; no firm D call. The V gene lost 0 bases and the J gene lost 8 bases, with 16 bases spanning the gap. The CDR3 consists of 15 residues. The V gene's germline CDR1 is SGHTA and CDR2 FQGTGA. DNA of the CDR3: TGTGCCAGCAGCTTAACCCTGGGATGGAGGGAGGGCTACACCTTC. This codes for CASSLTLGWREGYTF.

The chain employs TRBV5-8 and TRBJ2-1, with 7 bases matching TRBD2. J was trimmed by 3 bases and V by 5 bases; bases with no gene match: 2. There are 13 residues in the CDR3. CDR1 SGHTS and CDR2 YDEGEE come from the germline V gene. The CDR3 bases are TGTGCCAGCAGGGGGAGGGGCTACAATGAGCAGTTCTTC. As protein: CASRGRGYNEQFF.

This clone was observed a few times. The chain uses TRBV19 and TRBJ1-2; D might be TRBD1 (6 bases). V gave up 0 bases and J gave up 2 bases, with 10 bases separating them. CDR3 length equals 15 residues. Germline V CDR1 and CDR2: LNHDA, SQIVND (reference sequence). The CDR3 sequence is CASSIEGQGNYGYTF. The CDR3 DNA follows: TGTGCCAGTAGTATAGAGGGCCAGGGGAACTATGGCTACACCTTC.

The V and J genes are TRBV4-1 and TRBJ1-2, with D hard to call. Trimming pared 1 base from V and 7 bases from J, leaving 16 bases between. This CDR3 has 15 amino acids. Germline CDR1 is MGHRA and CDR2 is YSYEKL. CDR3 residues: CASSQGSAGLVGYTF. The CDR3 DNA is TGCGCCAGCAGCCAAGGGTCAGCCGGACTGGTTGGCTACACCTTC.

The chain carries TRBV7-6 and TRBJ1-2; the match to TRBD1 covers 10 bases. V lost 4 bases, J lost 8 bases, and 16 bases stayed unmatched. The CDR3 contains 17 residues. The germline V gene has CDR1 SGHVS and CDR2 FNYEAQ. The DNA of the CDR3 is TGTGCCAGCAGCTCAGGGGGACAGGGGTATCGGTTGGGCGGCTACACCTTC. Encoded protein: CASSSGGQGYRLGGYTF.

The V call is TRBV3-1 (or the pseudogene TRBV3-2), the J call TRBJ2-1, with TRBD1 matching over 8 bases. From germline, CDR1 is LGHDT and CDR2 YNNKEL (reference sequence). With V trimmed by 5 bases and J by 4 bases, 7 bases remained unmatched. The CDR3 is made up of 15 amino acids. The CDR3 nucleotides read TGTGCCAGCAGCAATACAGGGGGATCTTACAATGAGCAGTTCTTC. It codes for CASSNTGGSYNEQFF.

The V and J genes are TRBV19 and TRBJ1-1; D is undetermined. V gave up 0 bases and J gave up 9 bases, with 8 bases separating them. This CDR3 region has 12 residues. CDR1 is LNHDA and CDR2 is SQIVND in the germline V gene (reference sequence). The CDR3 sequence is CASSIDQSKAFF. DNA of the CDR3: TGTGCCAGTAGTATAGATCAAAGCAAAGCTTTCTTT. Supplemented by reference TRBV19 and TRBJ1-1, the full variable domain reads DGGITQSPKYLFRKEGQNVTLSCEQNLNHDAMYWYRQDPGQGLRLIYYSQIVNDFQKGDIAEGYSVSREKKESFPLTVTSAQKNPTAFYLCASSIDQSKAFFGQGTRLTVV.

The genes are TRBV6-5 and TRBJ2-4; TRBD1 matches at 8 bases. Germline V gives CDR1 MNHEY, CDR2 SVGAGI. Trimming took 8 bases from V and 14 from J; bases not matched to a gene: 8. The CDR3 consists of 11 residues. The CDR3 sequence: CASGRQGLEYF. CDR3 bases: TGTGCCAGCGGCAGACAGGGGTTGGAGTACTTC.

V is TRBV11-2 and J is TRBJ2-1, with D possibly matching TRBD2 (5 bases). Germline V gene data show CDR1 as SGHAT and CDR2 as FQNNGV. There are 11 residues in the CDR3. Trimming shortened V by 1 base and J by 12 bases, and 7 bases separated the two germline ends. CDR3 bases: TGTGCCAGCAGCTTAGGACGGGGGCAGTTCTTC. Protein product: CASSLGRGQFF.